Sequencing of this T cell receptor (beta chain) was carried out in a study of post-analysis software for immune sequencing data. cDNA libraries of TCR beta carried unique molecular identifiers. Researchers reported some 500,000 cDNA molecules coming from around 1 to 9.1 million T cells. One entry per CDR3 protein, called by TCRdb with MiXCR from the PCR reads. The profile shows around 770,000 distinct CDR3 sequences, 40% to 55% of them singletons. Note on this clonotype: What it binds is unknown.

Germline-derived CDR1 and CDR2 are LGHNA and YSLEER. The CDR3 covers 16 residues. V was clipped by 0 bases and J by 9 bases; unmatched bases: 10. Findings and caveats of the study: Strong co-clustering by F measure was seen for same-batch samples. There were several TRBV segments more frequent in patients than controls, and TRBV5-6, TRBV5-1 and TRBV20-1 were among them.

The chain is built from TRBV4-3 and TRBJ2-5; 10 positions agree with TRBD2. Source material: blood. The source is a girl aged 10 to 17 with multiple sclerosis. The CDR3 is CASSQDGAGGLGAQYF. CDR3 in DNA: TGCGCCAGCAGCCAAGATGGAGCGGGGGGGCTTGGAGCCCAGTACTTC.